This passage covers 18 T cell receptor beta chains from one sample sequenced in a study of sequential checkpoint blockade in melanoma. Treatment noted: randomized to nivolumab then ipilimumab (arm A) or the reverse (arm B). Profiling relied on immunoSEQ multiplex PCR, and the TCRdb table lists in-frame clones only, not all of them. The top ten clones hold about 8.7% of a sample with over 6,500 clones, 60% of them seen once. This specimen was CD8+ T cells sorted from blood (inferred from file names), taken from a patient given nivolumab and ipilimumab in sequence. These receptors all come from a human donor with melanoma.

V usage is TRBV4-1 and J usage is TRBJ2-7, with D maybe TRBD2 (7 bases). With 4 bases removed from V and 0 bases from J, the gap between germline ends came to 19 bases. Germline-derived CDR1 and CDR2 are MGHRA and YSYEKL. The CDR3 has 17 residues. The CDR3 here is CASSPGEGGLHSYEQYF. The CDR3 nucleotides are TGCGCCAGCAGCCCAGGGGAGGGGGGGCTCCACTCCTACGAGCAGTACTTC.

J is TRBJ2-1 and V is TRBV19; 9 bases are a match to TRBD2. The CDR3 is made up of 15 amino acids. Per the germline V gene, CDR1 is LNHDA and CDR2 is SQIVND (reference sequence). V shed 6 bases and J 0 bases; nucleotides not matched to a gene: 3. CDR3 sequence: CASRETSGSYNEQFF. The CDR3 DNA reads TGTGCCAGTAGGGAGACTAGCGGCTCCTACAATGAGCAGTTCTTC.

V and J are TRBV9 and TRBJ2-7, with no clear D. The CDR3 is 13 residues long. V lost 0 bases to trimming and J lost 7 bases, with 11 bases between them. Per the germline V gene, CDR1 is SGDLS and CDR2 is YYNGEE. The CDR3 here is CASSVEPVREQYF. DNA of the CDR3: TGTGCCAGCAGCGTAGAGCCAGTGAGGGAGCAGTACTTC. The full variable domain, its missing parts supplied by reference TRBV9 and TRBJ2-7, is DSGVTQTPKHLITATGQRVTLRCSPRSGDLSVYWYQQSLDQGLQFLIQYYNGEERAKGNILERFSAQQFPDLHSELNLSSLELGDSALYFCASSVEPVREQYFGPGTRLTVT.

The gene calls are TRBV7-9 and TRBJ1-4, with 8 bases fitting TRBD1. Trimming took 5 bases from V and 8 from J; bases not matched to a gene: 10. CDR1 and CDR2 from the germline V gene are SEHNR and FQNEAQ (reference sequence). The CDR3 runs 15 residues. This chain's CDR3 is CASSPTGELGEKLFF. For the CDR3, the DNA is TGTGCCAGCAGCCCGACAGGGGAACTGGGCGAAAAACTGTTTTTT.

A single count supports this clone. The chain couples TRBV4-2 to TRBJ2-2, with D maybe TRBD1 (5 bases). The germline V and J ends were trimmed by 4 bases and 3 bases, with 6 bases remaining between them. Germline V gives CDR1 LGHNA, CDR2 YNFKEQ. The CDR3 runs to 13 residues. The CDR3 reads CASSPTDTGELFF. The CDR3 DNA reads TGTGCCAGCAGCCCGACAGACACCGGGGAGCTGTTTTTT.

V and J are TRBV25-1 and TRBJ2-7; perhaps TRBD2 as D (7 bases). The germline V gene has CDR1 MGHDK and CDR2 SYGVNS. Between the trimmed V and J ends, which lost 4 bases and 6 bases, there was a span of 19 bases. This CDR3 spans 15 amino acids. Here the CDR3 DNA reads TGTGCCAGCAGTGCCTCTCACACAGGGAGGGGCGAGCAGTACTTC. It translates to CASSASHTGRGEQYF.

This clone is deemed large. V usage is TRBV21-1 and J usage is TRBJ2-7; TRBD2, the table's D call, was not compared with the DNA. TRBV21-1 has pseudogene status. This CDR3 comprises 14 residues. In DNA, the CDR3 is TGTGCCAGCAGCAAAGAGGCCTCCCGGGACGAGCAGTACTTC. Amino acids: CASSKEASRDEQYF.

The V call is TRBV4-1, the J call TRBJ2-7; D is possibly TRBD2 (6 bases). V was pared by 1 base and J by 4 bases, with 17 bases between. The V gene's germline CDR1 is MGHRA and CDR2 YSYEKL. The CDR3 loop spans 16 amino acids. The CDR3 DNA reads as TGCGCCAGCAGCCAAGGGAGTGGGGAGGCAGGATACGAGCAGTACTTC. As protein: CASSQGSGEAGYEQYF.

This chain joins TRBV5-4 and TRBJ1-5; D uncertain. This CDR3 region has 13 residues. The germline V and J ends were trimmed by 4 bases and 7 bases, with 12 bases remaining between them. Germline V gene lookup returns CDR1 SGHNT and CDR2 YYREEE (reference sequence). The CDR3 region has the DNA TGTGCCAGCAGCGCCGGGGTTGGGCAGCCCCAGCATTTT. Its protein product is CASSAGVGQPQHF.

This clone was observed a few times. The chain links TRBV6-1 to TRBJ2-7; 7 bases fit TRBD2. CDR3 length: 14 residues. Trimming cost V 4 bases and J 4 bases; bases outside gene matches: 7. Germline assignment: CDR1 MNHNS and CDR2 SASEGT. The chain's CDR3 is CASSALSGEYEQYF. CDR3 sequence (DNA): TGTGCCAGCAGTGCCTTAAGCGGGGAGTACGAGCAGTACTTC.

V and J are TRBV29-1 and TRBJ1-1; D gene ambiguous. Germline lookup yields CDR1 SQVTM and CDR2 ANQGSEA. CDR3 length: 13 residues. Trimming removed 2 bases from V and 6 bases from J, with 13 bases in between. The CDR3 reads CSVERGEFAEAFF. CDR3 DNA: TGCAGCGTTGAACGTGGAGAGTTTGCTGAAGCTTTCTTT.

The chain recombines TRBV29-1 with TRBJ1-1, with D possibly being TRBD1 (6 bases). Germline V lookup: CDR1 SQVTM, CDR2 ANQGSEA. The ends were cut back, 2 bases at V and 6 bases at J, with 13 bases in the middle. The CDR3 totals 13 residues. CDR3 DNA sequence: TGCAGCGTTGAAAACAGGGAAGGGTCTGAAGCTTTCTTT. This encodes CSVENREGSEAFF.

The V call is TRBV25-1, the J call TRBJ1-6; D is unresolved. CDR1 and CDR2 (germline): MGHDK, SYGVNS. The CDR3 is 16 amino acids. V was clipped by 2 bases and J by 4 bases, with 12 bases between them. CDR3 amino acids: CASSEGRDLYNSPLHF. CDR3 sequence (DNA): TGTGCCAGCAGTGAAGGTCGGGATCTATATAATTCACCCCTCCACTTT.

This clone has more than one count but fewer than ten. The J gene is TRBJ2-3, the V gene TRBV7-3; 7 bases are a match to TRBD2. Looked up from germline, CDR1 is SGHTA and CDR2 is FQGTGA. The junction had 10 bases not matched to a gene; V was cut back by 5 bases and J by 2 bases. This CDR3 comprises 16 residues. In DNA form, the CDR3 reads TGTGCCAGCAGCCCGTATGGGGGGACTATCACAGATACGCAGTATTTT. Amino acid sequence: CASSPYGGTITDTQYF.

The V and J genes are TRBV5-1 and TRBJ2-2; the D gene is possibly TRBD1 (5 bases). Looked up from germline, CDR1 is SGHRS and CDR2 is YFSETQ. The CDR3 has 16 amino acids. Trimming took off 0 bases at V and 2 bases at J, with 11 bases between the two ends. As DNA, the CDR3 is TGCGCCAGCAGCTTGGAACAGGAGTTCAACACCGGGGAGCTGTTTTTT. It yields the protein CASSLEQEFNTGELFF.

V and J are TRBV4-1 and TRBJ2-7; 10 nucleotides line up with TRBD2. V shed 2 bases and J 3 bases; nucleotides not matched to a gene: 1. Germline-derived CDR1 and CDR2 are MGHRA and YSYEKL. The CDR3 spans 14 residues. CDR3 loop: CASSQTSGIYEQYF. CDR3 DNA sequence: TGCGCCAGCAGCCAAACTAGCGGGATCTACGAGCAGTACTTC.

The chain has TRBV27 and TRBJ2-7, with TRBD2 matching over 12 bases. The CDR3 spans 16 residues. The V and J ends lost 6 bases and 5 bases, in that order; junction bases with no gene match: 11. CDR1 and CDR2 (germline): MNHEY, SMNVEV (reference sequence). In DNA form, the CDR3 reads TGTGCCAGCAGCCCGGTCCTAGCGGGAGGGCCCGACGAGCAGTACTTC. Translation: CASSPVLAGGPDEQYF.

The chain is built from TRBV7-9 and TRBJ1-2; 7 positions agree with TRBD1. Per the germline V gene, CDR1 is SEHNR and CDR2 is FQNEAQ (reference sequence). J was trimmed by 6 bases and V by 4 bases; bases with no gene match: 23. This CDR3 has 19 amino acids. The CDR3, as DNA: TGTGCCAGCAGCTCCGTACTCCTGACAGGGCCCCTACCAAAGGATGGCTACACCTTC. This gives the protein CASSSVLLTGPLPKDGYTF.